This entry lists 4 T cell receptor beta chains sequenced from one sample in a study of CD8+ T cells in alopecia areata. As the sequencing template, cDNA was produced by extracting RNA and reverse transcribing it. Libraries were prepared by immunoSEQ multiplex PCR; TCRdb keeps only in-frame clonotypes and omits some of them. The repertoire holds over 150,000 clones, with 56% as singletons. Sequencing was carried out using CD8+ T cells sorted from blood. Receptors were obtained from a human donor in good health.

The genes are TRBV25-1 and TRBJ2-1; D uncertain. The CDR3 is 14 amino acids. V lost 3 bases and J 2 bases, leaving 8 bases between the germline ends. Germline V gives CDR1 MGHDK, CDR2 SYGVNS. The CDR3 DNA follows: TGTGCCAGCAGTGAGGCAGTAACCTACAATGAGCAGTTCTTC. Amino acid sequence: CASSEAVTYNEQFF. Combining the CDR3 with reference TRBV25-1 and TRBJ2-1 gives the whole variable domain EADIYQTPRYLVIGTGKKITLECSQTMGHDKMYWYQQDPGMELHLIHYSYGVNSTEKGDLSSESTVSRIRTEHFPLTLESARPSHTSQYLCASSEAVTYNEQFFGPGTRLTVL.

The chain combines TRBV13 with TRBJ1-1, with D uncertain. Looked up from germline, CDR1 is PRHDT and CDR2 is FYEKMQ (reference sequence). V lost 0 bases and J lost 0, with 5 bases in between. CDR3 length: 14 residues. The CDR3 nucleotides are TGTGCCAGCAGCTTAGGTAGGGTGAACACTGAAGCTTTCTTT. Its protein is CASSLGRVNTEAFF.

The rearrangement joins TRBV29-1 to TRBJ1-3, with a possible D match to TRBD1 (5 bases). The germline V gene encodes CDR1 SQVTM and CDR2 ANQGSEA. V lost 3 bases and J 0 bases, leaving 6 bases between the germline ends. The length of the CDR3 is 13 residues. The CDR3 DNA follows: TGCAGCGTTGAGGGGGGCTCTGGAAACACCATATATTTT. It specifies CSVEGGSGNTIYF. Using reference TRBV29-1 and TRBJ1-3 for the parts outside the CDR3, the full variable domain is SAVISQKPSRDICQRGTSLTIQCQVDSQVTMMFWYRQQPGQSLTLIATANQGSEATYESGFVIDKFPISRPNLTFSTLTVSNMSPEDSSIYLCSVEGGSGNTIYFGEGSWLTVV.

V is TRBV4-1 and J is TRBJ2-2, with 7 bases that match TRBD2. CDR1 and CDR2 from the germline V gene are MGHRA and YSYEKL. This CDR3 comprises 13 residues. J gave up 7 bases and V 4 bases, and 3 bases lay outside the gene matches. CDR3 in amino acids: CASSPRGVGELFF. As DNA, the CDR3 is TGCGCCAGCAGCCCCCGGGGGGTCGGGGAGCTGTTTTTT.